This T cell receptor (beta chain) appears in the sequencing data of a study of patients and donors after allogeneic stem cell transplantation. TCRdb called the RT-PCR reads again in MiXCR, with one record for every CDR3 protein. The table records approximately 140,000 distinct CDR3 sequences, about a third of them present only once. This TCR was recovered from a human donor who was either an allogeneic HSCT recipient or a stem cell or donor lymphocyte infusion donor (not recorded which). It is not recorded whose cells these are; they may come from a transplant donor. The specimen sequenced was blood, either unsorted or a sorted T cell fraction (not recorded which).

CDR3 amino acids: CASSRTGDGQPQHF. The DNA for the CDR3 is TGTGCCAGCAGCCGGACAGGGGACGGTCAGCCCCAGCATTTT. The V gene is TRBV6-5, the J gene TRBJ1-5; 9 bases are a match to TRBD1. Germline CDR1 is MNHEY and CDR2 is SVGAGI. V shed 6 bases and J 6 bases; nucleotides not matched to a gene: 6. The CDR3 runs 14 residues.